This T cell receptor beta chain was recorded in a study of T-cell memory formation after mild COVID-19. Study in general: There were largely donor-specific TCR clusters. Findings and limits, study-wide: Clones contracting across day 15 to 85 had a balanced CD4/CD8 profile; later expanding clones leaned CD4+. Researchers report contracting CD4+ clones mostly in CM and EM, with CD8+ clones in EMRA. The pre-infection memory compartment contained some responding clones, suggesting cross-reactive memory joined.

In its sample, this clonotype was seen a few times. What it binds is unknown. Germline lookup yields CDR1 MNHEY and CDR2 SMNVEV (reference sequence). With 9 bases clipped from V and 2 bases from J, the junction kept 9 bases outside the gene matches. The CDR3 sequence is 15 residues long. A single record per CDR3 protein comes from TCRdb applying MiXCR to the 5' RACE reads. Found here are more than 450,000 distinct CDR3 sequences, roughly 18% of them singletons; the top ten hold approximately 12%. The receptor's source is an adult woman who had mild COVID-19 (a few samples of this study predate the infection). Cell type and time point are not known. Sequencing was performed on PBMCs or a T cell subset sorted from them (not recorded which). The rearrangement links TRBV27 to TRBJ2-3; 9 bases agree with TRBD2. CDR3 loop: CASNTLAGYTDTQYF. CDR3 bases: TGTGCCAGTAACACTCTAGCGGGGTACACAGATACGCAGTATTTT.